The present entry profiles one T cell receptor (beta chain) with its context. Its antigen is still unknown. The junction and the germline gene differ at one end; a read error may be behind it. The donors, aged roughly 6 to 90, were healthy Caucasians from Russia. The data stem from a study of blood T cells in healthy people across ages. A J-beta primer mix and a sample-barcoded 5' primer were used in a second PCR of about 7 to 12 cycles. Through a template-switch adaptor with 12 random nucleotides, each cDNA molecule received a tag. Each CDR3 protein is one row after TCRdb ran MiXCR on the 5' RACE reads. The sample has approximately 800,000 distinct CDR3 sequences; about 42% are singletons. Overall study findings and caveats: Changes in expanded clonotypes were possibly confounded, as the CMV status of donors was unknown. Older age coincided with a roughly linear decline in TCR beta diversity per million T cells.

This receptor was obtained from an elderly man in good health. Sequenced: blood.

CDR3 sequence: CASSRGSPGSYSEQFF. The CDR3 DNA reads as TGCGCCAGCAGCAGGGGCTCGCCGGGCTCCTACAGTGAGCAGTTCTTC. V gene TRBV5-1 combines with J gene TRBJ2-1; weak D call: TRBD1 (5 bases). The germline gives CDR1 SGHRS, CDR2 YFSETQ. CDR3 size: 16 residues.